This TCR beta chain was documented in a study of Ad26.COV2.S vaccination and SARS-CoV-2 variants. The study, taken as a whole, reports: It was found that vaccine and placebo recipients had similar non-spike TCR breadth.

Trimming pared 9 bases from V and 0 bases from J, leaving 15 bases between. The CDR3 runs to 15 residues. Germline V lookup: CDR1 MNHEY, CDR2 SMNVEV (reference sequence). Remarks on this clone: The antigen is unknown.

As for treatment: around 19 received Ad26.COV2.S at low or high dose, single or two shots; several received placebo; per-sample allocation not given. Day 63 after the first injection of vaccine or placebo was the sampling time. Vaccination used an Ad26 vector expressing Wuhan-strain SARS-CoV-2 spike. The method was immunoSEQ multiplex PCR; TCRdb's version includes in-frame clones alone and lacks a portion of them. The sample comprises about 440,000 clones, 90% of which are singletons, and approximately 4.5% rests with the top ten. This chain links TRBV27 with TRBJ2-1, with a possible D match to TRBD2 (5 bases). This TCR was sampled from a person aged 18-65 years who received the Ad26.COV2.S COVID-19 vaccine or a placebo. The sequencing used peripheral blood, collected in a trial of Ad26.COV2.S vaccine versus placebo. In DNA form, the CDR3 reads TGTGCCAGTCCCAGGACCGGGGTCTCCTACAATGAGCAGTTCTTC. Translation gives CASPRTGVSYNEQFF.